These 17 T cell receptor beta chains share one sample of origin, sequenced in a study of T cells in Graves' hyperthyroidism and ophthalmopathy. Amplification targeted TCR beta CDR3 regions from RNA transcripts. The HTBI primer set drove a first-round RT-PCR of the TCR CDR3. In TCRdb, the multiplex PCR reads were re-called with MiXCR into one record per CDR3 protein. The sample lists over 250,000 distinct CDR3 sequences, around 15% occurring once. Specimen: blood. Every receptor here comes from a woman aged 55-70 years with Graves' ophthalmopathy.

V and J are TRBV5-1 and TRBJ2-7; 7 bases line up with TRBD1. CDR1 is SGHRS and CDR2 is YFSETQ in the germline V gene. CDR3 length: 15 amino acids. V shed 5 bases, J shed 3 bases, and the junction held 11 bases outside the gene matches. For the CDR3, the DNA is TGCGCCAGCAGACCCGGGACAGCGGACTTCTACGAGCAGTACTTC. Translation gives CASRPGTADFYEQYF.

V usage is TRBV20-1 and J usage is TRBJ1-1, with D possibly TRBD1 on 6 matching bases. Germline CDR1 reads DFQATT; CDR2 reads SNEGSKA (reference sequence). Trimming removed 1 base from V and 6 bases from J, with 15 bases in between. The CDR3 extends over 14 amino acids. CDR3 coding DNA: TGCAGTGCTAGAGTGACTGGGGGGGCCGCTGAAGCTTTCTTT. This translates into CSARVTGGAAEAFF.

This chain joins TRBV20-1 and TRBJ2-3, with 7 bases fitting TRBD2. The junction had 10 bases not matched to a gene; V was cut back by 2 bases and J by 5 bases. The CDR3 sequence is 15 residues long. Germline V gene data show CDR1 as DFQATT and CDR2 as SNEGSKA (reference sequence). The chain's CDR3 is CSARLGLGVIDTQYF. As DNA, the CDR3 is TGCAGTGCTAGACTTGGACTAGGGGTGATAGATACGCAGTATTTT.

This clonotype came up many times. V usage is TRBV5-1 and J usage is TRBJ1-1, with D tentatively TRBD1 (5 bases). There are 15 residues in the CDR3. CDR1 is SGHRS and CDR2 is YFSETQ in the germline V gene. Trimming pared 1 base from V and 4 bases from J, leaving 14 bases between. For the CDR3, the DNA is TGCGCCAGCAGCTTGAGCCCCGGGACCACCACTGAAGCTTTCTTT. This sequence encodes CASSLSPGTTTEAFF.

The chain uses TRBV6-1 and TRBJ1-3; 7 positions agree with TRBD1. Germline V lookup: CDR1 MNHNS, CDR2 SASEGT. This CDR3 is 18 amino acids long. V lost 2 bases and J lost 0; bases outside the gene matches: 10. The CDR3 nucleotides are TGTGCCAGCAGTGAATTCGCAACGACAGGGAACTCTGGAAACACCATATATTTT. It specifies CASSEFATTGNSGNTIYF.

At least ten counts were recorded for this clonotype. The junction differs from germline at one of its ends, possibly a read error. The rearrangement links TRBV5-1 to TRBJ2-1; 11 bases match TRBD1. CDR3 length equals 15 residues. CDR1 and CDR2 (germline): SGHRS, YFSETQ. The CDR3 spells CASSLGQGAYNEQFF. The CDR3 nucleotides read TGTGCCAGCAGTCTCGGACAGGGGGCGTACAATGAGCAGTTCTTC.

Written as DNA, the CDR3 is TGTGCCAGCAGCTTAGCGGAGGCAGTTCGACAGGGGTTGTTCCTCGGGGGTTCACCCCTCCACTTT. Protein sequence: CASSLAEAVRQGLFLGGSPLHF. The rearrangement uses TRBV7-2 and TRBJ1-6; the match to TRBD1 covers 8 bases. The germline V gene encodes CDR1 SGHTA and CDR2 FQGNSA. The CDR3 consists of 22 residues. V gave up 0 bases and J gave up 9 bases; unmatched junction bases: 25.

This sequence joins TRBV5-1 and TRBJ2-3; no reliable D call. The CDR3 is made up of 15 amino acids. V gave up 5 bases and J gave up 0 bases, with 13 bases separating them. Per germline, CDR1 SGHRS and CDR2 YFSETQ. The CDR3 region has the DNA TGCGCCAGCAGTTCTCAGGAGCCTAGCACAGATACGCAGTATTTT. It codes for CASSSQEPSTDTQYF.

Of note for this clonotype: A much larger clone lies one base from this, so it may be a read error. The rearrangement joins TRBV29-1 to TRBJ1-2; D remains unclear. Trimming took off 4 bases at V and 1 base at J, with 13 bases between the two ends. The V gene's germline CDR1 is SQVTM and CDR2 ANQGSEA. The CDR3 has 14 residues. The CDR3 protein is CSVGPSSLNYGYTF. The DNA of the CDR3 is TGCAGCGTTGGGCCAAGTTCCCTTAACTATGGCTACACCTTC.

This clonotype was seen repeatedly, ten times or more. The chain has TRBV4-2 and TRBJ2-5, with a weak D call TRBD2 (5 bases). Trimming removed 4 bases from V and 7 bases from J, with 16 bases in between. The CDR3 contains 14 residues. Germline loops: CDR1 LGHNA, CDR2 YNFKEQ. In DNA, the CDR3 is TGTGCCAGCAGCCGTCCCGGGGAAGGTGGGACCCAGTACTTC. This translates into CASSRPGEGGTQYF.

The rearrangement uses TRBV20-1 and TRBJ1-1; D is uncertain. V was pared by 0 bases and J by 2 bases, with 10 bases between. Looked up from germline, CDR1 is DFQATT and CDR2 is SNEGSKA (reference sequence). The CDR3 spans 14 residues. The CDR3 is CSARDRGFNTEAFF. CDR3 coding DNA: TGCAGTGCTAGAGATCGGGGTTTTAACACTGAAGCTTTCTTT.

In its sample, this clonotype was seen many times. The J gene is TRBJ1-1, the V gene TRBV7-2, with D possibly matching TRBD1 (5 bases). CDR1 is SGHTA and CDR2 is FQGNSA in the germline V gene. The CDR3 loop spans 13 amino acids. V was trimmed by 5 bases and J by 9 bases, leaving 16 bases between them. Here the CDR3 DNA reads TGTGCCAGCAGCCTAAACTCAGGGAGAAAAGCTTTCTTT. It encodes CASSLNSGRKAFF.

This clonotype occurred many times. In DNA, the CDR3 is TGTGCCAGCAGTCGAGACAGGGAGGGAACCTACGAGCAGTACTTC. Its protein is CASSRDREGTYEQYF. This chain uses TRBV6-1 with TRBJ2-7; D assignment may be TRBD1 or TRBD2 (7 bases each). The V end lost 5 bases, the J end lost 2 bases, and 16 bases lay between the germline ends. The CDR3 consists of 15 residues. Germline V lookup: CDR1 MNHNS, CDR2 SASEGT.

This clonotype occurred a few times. This chain joins TRBV18 and TRBJ2-1; TRBD2 agrees at 14 bases. CDR3 size: 18 residues. Germline CDR1 KGHSH, CDR2 LQKENI. The V and J ends lost 3 bases and 2 bases, in that order; junction bases with no gene match: 6. The CDR3 sequence is CASSPWTSGGTTYNEQFF. CDR3 DNA sequence: TGTGCCAGCTCACCTTGGACTAGCGGGGGGACGACCTACAATGAGCAGTTCTTC. The full variable domain, its missing parts supplied by reference TRBV18 and TRBJ2-1, is NAGVMQNPRHLVRRRGQEARLRCSPMKGHSHVYWYRQLPEEGLKFMVYLQKENIIDESGMPKERFSAEFPKEGPSILRIQQVVRGDSAAYFCASSPWTSGGTTYNEQFFGPGTRLTVL.

This clonotype was picked up many times. The rearrangement links TRBV5-1 to TRBJ2-5; 9 nucleotides agree with TRBD1. Losses at the gene ends were 4 bases for V and 4 bases for J; bases not matched to a gene: 11. Germline CDR1 and CDR2: SGHRS and YFSETQ. This CDR3 is built from 16 residues. The CDR3 loop reads CASSPTTTGGGETQYF. CDR3 DNA sequence: TGCGCCAGCAGCCCGACGACTACAGGGGGCGGAGAGACCCAGTACTTC.

Worth noting for this clonotype: With a much larger clone just one base away, this may be a read error. V and J are TRBV3-1 and TRBJ2-7; D is tentatively TRBD1 or TRBD2 (5 bases each). Deletions cut 4 bases from V and 0 bases from J, with 10 bases between. The CDR3 spans 14 residues. Germline CDR1 LGHDT, CDR2 YNNKEL (reference sequence). The CDR3 here is CASSPWDGSYEQYF. CDR3 sequence (DNA): TGTGCCAGCAGCCCCTGGGACGGCTCCTACGAGCAGTACTTC.

This clonotype has just a few counts. The gene calls are TRBV20-1 and TRBJ2-3; no firm D call. The CDR3 totals 14 residues. Per germline, CDR1 DFQATT and CDR2 SNEGSKA (reference sequence). The V end lost 4 bases, the J end lost 6 bases, and 17 bases lay between the germline ends. CDR3 sequence: CSATLRSPQDTQYF. CDR3 DNA: TGCAGTGCTACCTTGCGGTCGCCCCAGGATACGCAGTATTTT.